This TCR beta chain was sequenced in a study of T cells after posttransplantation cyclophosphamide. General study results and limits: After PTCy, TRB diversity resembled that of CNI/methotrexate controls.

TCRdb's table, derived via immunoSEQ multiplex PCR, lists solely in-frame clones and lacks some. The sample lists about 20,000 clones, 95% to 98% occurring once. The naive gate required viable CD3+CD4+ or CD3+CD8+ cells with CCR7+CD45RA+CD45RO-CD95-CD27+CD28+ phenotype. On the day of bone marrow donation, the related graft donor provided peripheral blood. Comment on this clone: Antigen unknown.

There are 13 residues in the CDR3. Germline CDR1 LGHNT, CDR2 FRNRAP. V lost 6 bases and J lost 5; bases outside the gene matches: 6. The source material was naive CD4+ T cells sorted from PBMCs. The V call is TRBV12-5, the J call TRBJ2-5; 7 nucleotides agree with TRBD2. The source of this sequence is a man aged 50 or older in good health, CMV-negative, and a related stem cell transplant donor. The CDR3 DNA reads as TGTGCTAGTGGACGATCCGGGGGGGAGACCCAGTACTTC. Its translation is CASGRSGGETQYF.